The subject of this entry is one T cell receptor beta chain. The record originates from a study of blood T cell repertoires in COVID-19. Study-level information: The United States, Italy and Spain were the sources of the acute and convalescent COVID-19 samples. Sources were T cells, B-cell-depleted T cells, or PBMCs; the material itself was cDNA or gDNA.

Libraries were prepared by immunoSEQ multiplex PCR; TCRdb keeps only in-frame clonotypes and omits some of them. The table has more than 200,000 clones, about 88% seen once. This receptor was taken from a man between 65 and 85 years old with acute or convalescent COVID-19. The material sequenced was peripheral blood.

CDR3 in DNA: TGTGCCAGCCAAGGGGTGGACAGCAATGGCTACACCTTC. Residues: CASQGVDSNGYTF. V usage is TRBV2 and J usage is TRBJ1-2; maybe TRBD1 (6 bases). Per the germline V gene, CDR1 is SNHLY and CDR2 is FYNNEI. Between the trimmed V and J ends, which lost 8 bases and 6 bases, there was a span of 16 bases. This CDR3 is built from 13 residues.